A single sample is the source of the 13 T cell receptor beta chains below, sequenced in a study of T cell repertoires in cytomegalovirus infection. For these TCRs, the target antigens are not known. TCRdb independently ran MiXCR on the reads; one entry per CDR3 protein. The sample lists roughly 80,000 distinct CDR3 sequences; about 24% were seen once. The sample consisted of CD8+ T cells from cultured PBMCs, taken from culture after CMV antigen stimulation. Source of these receptors: a human donor in good health (CMV status not recorded). Some clones in this sample may be carry-over from other donors' samples.

This clonotype was seen a handful of times. The CDR3 sequence: CATSDATGLGFGGYTF. CDR3 nucleotides: TGTGCCACCAGTGACGCGACAGGGTTGGGTTTCGGTGGCTACACCTTC. This chain joins TRBV24-1 and TRBJ1-2, with 7 bases lining up with TRBD1. CDR1 KGHDR and CDR2 SFDVKD come from the germline V gene. The CDR3 contains 16 residues. V was clipped by 4 bases and J by 7 bases; unmatched bases: 14.

In its sample, this clonotype was seen once. The chain links TRBV2 to TRBJ1-2; D remains ambiguous. Germline V CDR1 and CDR2: SNHLY, FYNNEI. The CDR3 runs 10 residues. V lost 10 bases to trimming and J lost 4 bases, with 7 bases between them. CDR3 in amino acids: CATFIYGYTF. The CDR3 DNA reads as TGTGCCACTTTTATCTATGGCTACACCTTC.

DNA of the CDR3: TGTGCCAGCAGTTTTGTGTTGCGGCCCACCTCTGGGGCCAACGTCCTGACTTTC. Its protein product is CASSFVLRPTSGANVLTF. V is TRBV12-3 or TRBV12-4 and J is TRBJ2-6; no definite D call. This CDR3 region has 18 residues. The V end lost 3 bases, the J end lost 0 bases, and 15 bases lay between the germline ends.

This clonotype was observed a single time. This chain uses TRBV5-1 with TRBJ1-1, with 8 bases identical to TRBD1. Trimming cost V 0 bases and J 5 bases; bases outside gene matches: 6. Germline values: CDR1 SGHRS, CDR2 YFSETQ. This CDR3 spans 15 amino acids. CDR3 in DNA: TGCGCCAGCAGCTTGGACAGGGGGGGATTTACTGAAGCTTTCTTT. Residues: CASSLDRGGFTEAFF.

The chain joins TRBV20-1 to TRBJ2-4; 8 nucleotides line up with TRBD1. The ends lost 4 bases at V and 0 bases at J; junction bases unmatched: 14. CDR3 length equals 18 residues. Germline CDR1 DFQATT, CDR2 SNEGSKA (reference sequence). DNA of the CDR3: TGCAGTGCTACACAGTCCCGGGACAGGACCATAGCCAAAAACATTCAGTACTTC. It specifies CSATQSRDRTIAKNIQYF.

The gene calls are TRBV4-3 and TRBJ2-1; the match to TRBD1 covers 9 bases. Trimming took 3 bases from V and 3 from J; bases not matched to a gene: 3. Germline values: CDR1 LGHNA, CDR2 YSLEER. CDR3 length: 15 amino acids. CDR3 nucleotide sequence: TGCGCCAGCAGCCATCTGGGACAGGGCTACAATGAGCAGTTCTTC. It codes for CASSHLGQGYNEQFF.

The chain combines TRBV27 with TRBJ2-1, with TRBD1 identical over 7 bases. The CDR3 consists of 15 residues. Germline lookup yields CDR1 MNHEY and CDR2 SMNVEV (reference sequence). V was clipped by 5 bases and J by 7 bases; unmatched bases: 11. CDR3 region: CASSPPSGTVNEQFF. DNA of the CDR3: TGTGCCAGCAGTCCCCCTTCCGGGACAGTGAATGAGCAGTTCTTC.

This chain connects TRBV20-1 to TRBJ1-4, with 7 nucleotides matching TRBD1. Germline CDR1 and CDR2: DFQATT and SNEGSKA (reference sequence). This CDR3 contains 14 residues. V shed 6 bases and J 8 bases; nucleotides not matched to a gene: 12. For the CDR3, the DNA is TGCAGTGCGTTGGACGGGACAGATACAGAAAAACTGTTTTTT. It codes for CSALDGTDTEKLFF.

This clonotype was seen at least ten times. Germline and junction disagree at one end, which may indicate a read error. V is TRBV4-2 and J is TRBJ2-7; no definite D call. This CDR3 has 13 residues. The V gene's germline CDR1 is LGHNA and CDR2 YNFKEQ. This CDR3 reads CASSQEGPGEQYF. CDR3 sequence (DNA): TGCGCCAGCAGCCAAGAAGGTCCAGGCGAGCAGTACTTC.

There are a few counts of this clonotype. The gene calls are TRBV7-9 and TRBJ2-2, with a weak D call TRBD1 (8 bases). V lost 5 bases and J lost 4, with 17 bases in between. CDR1 SEHNR and CDR2 FQNEAQ come from the germline V gene (reference sequence). CDR3 size: 16 residues. This CDR3 reads CASSTGGGEVTGELFF. In DNA, the CDR3 is TGTGCCAGCAGCACAGGGGGGGGCGAAGTCACCGGGGAGCTGTTTTTT.

The sample holds many counts of this clonotype. The genes are TRBV5-4 and TRBJ2-5; either TRBD1 or TRBD2 may fit D (5 bases each). V was trimmed by 0 bases and J by 3 bases, leaving 9 bases between them. This CDR3 spans 14 amino acids. Per germline, CDR1 SGHNT and CDR2 YYREEE (reference sequence). The CDR3 sequence: CASSLDVGEETQYF. The CDR3 DNA follows: TGTGCCAGCAGCTTGGACGTGGGGGAAGAGACCCAGTACTTC.

The genes are TRBV27 and TRBJ2-7; 10 nucleotides align to TRBD2. This CDR3 comprises 14 residues. CDR1 is MNHEY and CDR2 is SMNVEV in the germline V gene (reference sequence). Trimming took 5 bases from V and 3 from J; bases not matched to a gene: 4. In DNA, the CDR3 is TGTGCCAGCAGTACGGGACTAGCGAGCTACGAGCAGTACTTC. It translates to CASSTGLASYEQYF.

V gene TRBV30 combines with J gene TRBJ1-1; maybe TRBD1 (5 bases). Trimming pared 3 bases from V and 4 bases from J, leaving 12 bases between. The CDR3 length is 13 residues. From germline, CDR1 is GTSNPN and CDR2 SVGIG (reference sequence). DNA for the CDR3: TGTGCCTGGAGGGGGACGGTAACCACTGAAGCTTTCTTT. Translating gives CAWRGTVTTEAFF.